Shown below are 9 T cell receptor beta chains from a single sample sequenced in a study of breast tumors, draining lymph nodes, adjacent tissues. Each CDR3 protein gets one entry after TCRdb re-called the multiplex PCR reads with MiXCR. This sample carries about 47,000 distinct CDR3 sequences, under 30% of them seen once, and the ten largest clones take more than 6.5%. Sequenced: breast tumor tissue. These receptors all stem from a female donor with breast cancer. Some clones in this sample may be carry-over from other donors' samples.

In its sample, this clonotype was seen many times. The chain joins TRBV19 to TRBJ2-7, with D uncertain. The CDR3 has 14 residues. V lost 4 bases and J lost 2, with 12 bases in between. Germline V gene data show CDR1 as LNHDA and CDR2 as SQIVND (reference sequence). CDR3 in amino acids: CASSTDARTYEQYF. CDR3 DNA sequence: TGTGCCAGTAGTACGGACGCCAGAACCTACGAGCAGTACTTC.

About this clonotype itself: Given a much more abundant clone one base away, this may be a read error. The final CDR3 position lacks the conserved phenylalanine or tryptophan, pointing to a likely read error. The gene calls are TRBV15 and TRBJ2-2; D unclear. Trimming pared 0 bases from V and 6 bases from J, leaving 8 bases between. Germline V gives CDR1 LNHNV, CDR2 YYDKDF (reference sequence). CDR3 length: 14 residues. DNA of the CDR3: TGTGCCACCAGCAGAGATGTAGAGTCCGGGGAGCTGTTTTCT. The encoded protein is CATSRDVESGELFS.

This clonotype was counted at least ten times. The CDR3: CASTTGINEKLFF. Here the CDR3 DNA reads TGTGCCAGCACTACAGGCATTAATGAAAAACTGTTTTTT. The chain combines TRBV2 with TRBJ1-4; TRBD1 is a possible D gene (5 bases). This CDR3 spans 13 amino acids. V was clipped by 7 bases and J by 4 bases, with 10 bases between them. CDR1 and CDR2 from the germline V gene are SNHLY and FYNNEI.

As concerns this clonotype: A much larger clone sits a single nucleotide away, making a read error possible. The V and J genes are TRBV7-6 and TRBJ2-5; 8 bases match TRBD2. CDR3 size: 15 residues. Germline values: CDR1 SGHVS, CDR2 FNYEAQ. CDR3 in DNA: TGTGCCGGCAGCTCGTCCGCGGGGGGTCATGAGACCCAGTACTTC. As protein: CAGSSSAGGHETQYF.

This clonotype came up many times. CDR3 amino acids: CASSFRRPGNQPQHF. In DNA, the CDR3 is TGTGCCAGCAGTTTCCGCCGACCGGGGAATCAGCCCCAGCATTTT. This chain joins TRBV12-3 or TRBV12-4 and TRBJ1-5; D remains ambiguous. The CDR3 runs to 15 residues. The V end was cut by 3 bases, the J end by 4 bases, with 13 bases between.

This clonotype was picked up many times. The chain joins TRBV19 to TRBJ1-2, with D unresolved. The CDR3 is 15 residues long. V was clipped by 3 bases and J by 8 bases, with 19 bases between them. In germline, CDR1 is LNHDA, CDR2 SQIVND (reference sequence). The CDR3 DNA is TGTGCCAGTAGTATTTCCTCCGGGCAAATCTGGGGCTACACCTTC. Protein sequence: CASSISSGQIWGYTF.

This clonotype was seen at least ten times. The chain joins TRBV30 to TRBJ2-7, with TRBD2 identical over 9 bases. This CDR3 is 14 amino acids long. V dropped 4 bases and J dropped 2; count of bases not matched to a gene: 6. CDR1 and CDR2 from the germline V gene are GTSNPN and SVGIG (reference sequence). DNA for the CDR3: TGTGCCTGGACGCGGGAGGGAAACCCCTACGAGCAGTACTTC. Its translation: CAWTREGNPYEQYF.

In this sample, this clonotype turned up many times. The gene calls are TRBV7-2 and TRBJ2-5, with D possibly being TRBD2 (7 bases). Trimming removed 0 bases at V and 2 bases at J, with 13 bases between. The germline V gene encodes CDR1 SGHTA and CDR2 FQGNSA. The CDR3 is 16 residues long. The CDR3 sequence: CASSLALRGPQETQYF. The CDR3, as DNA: TGTGCCAGCAGCTTAGCTTTGCGGGGGCCACAAGAGACCCAGTACTTC.

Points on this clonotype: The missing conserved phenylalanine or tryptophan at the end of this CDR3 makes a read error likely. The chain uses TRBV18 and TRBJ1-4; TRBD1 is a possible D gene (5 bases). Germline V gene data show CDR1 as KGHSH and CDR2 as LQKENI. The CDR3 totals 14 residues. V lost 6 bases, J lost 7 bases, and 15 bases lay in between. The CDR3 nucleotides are TGTGCCAGCTCCCTCCGGGGCTTGAGTGAAAAACTGTTTTCT. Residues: CASSLRGLSEKLFS.